Each of the 15 T cell receptor beta chains below was sequenced from the same sample in a study of T cell responses to AZD1222 COVID-19 vaccine. Sequencing used immunoSEQ multiplex PCR; TCRdb keeps in-frame clones, though not all of them. The data show 75,000 to 90,000 clones, about nine tenths seen once. The specimen was peripheral blood, collected on day 0 of AZD1222 vaccination. All receptors derive from an adult in good health.

V usage is TRBV6-1 and J usage is TRBJ2-7; maybe TRBD2 (6 bases). The V gene's germline CDR1 is MNHNS and CDR2 SASEGT. Trimming left V 1 base short and J 2 bases short, with 15 bases between. This CDR3 region has 16 residues. This CDR3 is CASSEGRGGTTYEQYF. The CDR3 DNA reads as TGTGCCAGCAGTGAAGGGCGTGGCGGGACCACCTACGAGCAGTACTTC.

The V gene is TRBV5-4, the J gene TRBJ2-2; 8 bases match TRBD2. The J segment lost 1 base and the V segment lost 5 bases, leaving 1 base of the junction unmatched. The CDR3 runs to 14 residues. The V gene's germline CDR1 is SGHNT and CDR2 YYREEE (reference sequence). The CDR3 region has the DNA TGTGCCAGCAGACTAGCGGAGAACACCGGGGAGCTGTTTTTT. Encoded protein: CASRLAENTGELFF.

The genes are TRBV20-1 and TRBJ1-2; D unclear. Germline V lookup: CDR1 DFQATT, CDR2 SNEGSKA (reference sequence). V was cut by 4 bases and J by 4 bases, with 7 bases left in between. The CDR3 consists of 11 residues. The chain's CDR3 is CSAKEGYGYTF. The CDR3 DNA sequence: TGCAGTGCTAAGGAGGGCTATGGCTACACCTTC.

The V call is TRBV5-4, the J call TRBJ1-1, with 11 bases fitting TRBD1. The CDR3 is 16 residues long. Unmatched junction bases numbered 6, after V lost 4 bases and J lost 1 base. CDR1 and CDR2 (germline): SGHNT, YYREEE (reference sequence). CDR3 bases: TGTGCCAGCAGCGCAGGACAGGGGGCTTCGAACACTGAAGCTTTCTTT. It specifies CASSAGQGASNTEAFF.

CDR3 DNA sequence: TGTGCCAGCAGCTCGGGACTAGCGGCCTACAATGAGCAGTTCTTC. Its translation: CASSSGLAAYNEQFF. This chain joins TRBV5-6 and TRBJ2-1; 11 bases are a match to TRBD2. V lost 3 bases to trimming and J lost 2 bases; unmatched junction nucleotides: 1. The V gene's germline CDR1 is SGHDT and CDR2 YYEEEE. CDR3 size: 15 residues.

This clone has more than one count but fewer than ten. The gene calls are TRBV6-4 and TRBJ1-4; D unclear. Germline-derived CDR1 and CDR2 are MRHNA and SNTAGT. CDR3 length equals 15 residues. Between the trimmed V and J ends, which lost 4 bases and 3 bases, there was a span of 12 bases. CDR3 nucleotides: TGTGCCAGCAGTGCCGGGAGGACCTCTAATGAAAAACTGTTTTTT. Residues: CASSAGRTSNEKLFF.

The gene calls are TRBV6-5 and TRBJ2-1; 8 positions match TRBD2. Losses at the gene ends were 2 bases for V and 15 bases for J; bases not matched to a gene: 9. Germline V gives CDR1 MNHEY, CDR2 SVGAGI. CDR3 length: 13 residues. The DNA of the CDR3 is TGTGCCAGCAGTTACACCGGGGGGGACCCGGCGTTCTTC. Amino acid sequence: CASSYTGGDPAFF.

The chain joins TRBV9 to TRBJ2-1, with 9 positions matching TRBD2. This CDR3 spans 15 amino acids. With 3 bases clipped from V and 2 bases from J, the junction kept 3 bases outside the gene matches. Germline lookup yields CDR1 SGDLS and CDR2 YYNGEE. The CDR3 is CASSDSGGPYNEQFF. CDR3 nucleotide sequence: TGTGCCAGCAGCGATAGCGGGGGTCCCTACAATGAGCAGTTCTTC.

V usage is TRBV7-4 and J usage is TRBJ1-1; D is unclear. The ends were cut back, 8 bases at V and 3 bases at J, with 13 bases in the middle. The CDR3 length is 13 residues. Germline CDR1 reads SGHVT; CDR2 reads SQSDAQ. Written as DNA, the CDR3 is TGTGCCAGCTTAGAAGGTCGCGACACTGAAGCTTTCTTT. Translation: CASLEGRDTEAFF.

This clone has just one count. The chain is built from TRBV7-2 and TRBJ2-2; 12 bases align to TRBD2. CDR1 and CDR2 (germline): SGHTA, FQGNSA. V lost 5 bases and J lost 7; bases outside the gene matches: 8. This CDR3 comprises 16 residues. The CDR3 reads CASSPRLAGDGGELFF. For the CDR3, the DNA is TGTGCCAGCAGCCCTCGACTAGCGGGAGATGGCGGGGAGCTGTTTTTT.

The chain carries TRBV10-3 and TRBJ2-7, with 8 bases that match TRBD1. The CDR3 is made up of 15 amino acids. The J segment lost 5 bases and the V segment lost 2 bases, leaving 8 bases of the junction unmatched. CDR1 is ENHRY, CDR2 SYGVKD, per germline. CDR3 nucleotides: TGTGCCATCAGTGAGGGGCGACAGGGGTGGAACGAGCAGTACTTC. It codes for CAISEGRQGWNEQYF.

This rearrangement joins TRBV5-1 to TRBJ1-5; D not resolved. CDR3 length: 13 amino acids. CDR1 SGHRS and CDR2 YFSETQ come from the germline V gene. The V and J ends lost 3 bases and 5 bases respectively, with 9 bases between them. The CDR3 reads CASSSAGDQPQHF. CDR3 DNA sequence: TGCGCCAGCAGCTCCGCGGGAGATCAGCCCCAGCATTTT.

The CDR3 loop reads CASSLRFGGARTDTQYF. CDR3 coding DNA: TGTGCCAGCAGCTTGAGGTTCGGGGGGGCCCGCACAGATACGCAGTATTTT. The chain employs TRBV5-6 and TRBJ2-3; 8 positions match TRBD2. Germline assignment: CDR1 SGHDT and CDR2 YYEEEE. The CDR3 covers 17 residues. Losses at the gene ends were 1 base for V and 1 base for J; bases not matched to a gene: 8.

The chain joins TRBV24-1 to TRBJ2-1; 7 nucleotides match TRBD1. The germline V gene encodes CDR1 KGHDR and CDR2 SFDVKD. The CDR3 is 15 residues long. V gave up 1 base and J gave up 8 bases; unmatched junction bases: 7. The CDR3 bases are TGTGCCACCAGTGATTTTTGGGCAGGGGGTCATGAGCAGTTCTTC. Amino acids: CATSDFWAGGHEQFF.

This rearrangement joins TRBV2 to TRBJ1-6; D unresolved. This CDR3 is built from 13 residues. Trimming stripped 3 bases from V and 8 bases from J, with 8 bases between. The germline V gene has CDR1 SNHLY and CDR2 FYNNEI. The CDR3 nucleotides are TGTGCCAGCAGTGATGGAGAACATTCACCCCTCCACTTT. Encoded protein: CASSDGEHSPLHF. Full variable domain (missing parts from reference TRBV2 and TRBJ1-6): EPEVTQTPSHQVTQMGQEVILRCVPISNHLYFYWYRQILGQKVEFLVSFYNNEISEKSEIFDDQFSVERPDGSNFTLKIRSTKLEDSAMYFCASSDGEHSPLHFGNGTRLTVT.